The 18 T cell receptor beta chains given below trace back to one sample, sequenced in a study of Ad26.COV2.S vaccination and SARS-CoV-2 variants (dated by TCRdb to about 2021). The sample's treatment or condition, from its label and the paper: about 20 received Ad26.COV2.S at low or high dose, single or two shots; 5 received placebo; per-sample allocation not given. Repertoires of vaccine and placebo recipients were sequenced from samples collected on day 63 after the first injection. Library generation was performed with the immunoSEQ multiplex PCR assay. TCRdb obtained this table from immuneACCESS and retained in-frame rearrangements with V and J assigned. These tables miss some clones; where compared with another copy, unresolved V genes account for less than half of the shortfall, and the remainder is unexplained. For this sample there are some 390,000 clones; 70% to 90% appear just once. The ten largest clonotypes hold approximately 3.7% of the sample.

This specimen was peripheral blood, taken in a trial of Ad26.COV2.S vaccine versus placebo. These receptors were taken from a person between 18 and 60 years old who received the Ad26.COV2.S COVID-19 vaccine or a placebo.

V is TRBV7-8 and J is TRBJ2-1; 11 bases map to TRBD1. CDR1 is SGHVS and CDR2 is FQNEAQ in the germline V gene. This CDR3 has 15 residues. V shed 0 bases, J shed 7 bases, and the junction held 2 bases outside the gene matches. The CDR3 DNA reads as TGTGCCAGCAGCTTAGCGGGACAGGGGGGGAATGAGCAGTTCTTC. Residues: CASSLAGQGGNEQFF.

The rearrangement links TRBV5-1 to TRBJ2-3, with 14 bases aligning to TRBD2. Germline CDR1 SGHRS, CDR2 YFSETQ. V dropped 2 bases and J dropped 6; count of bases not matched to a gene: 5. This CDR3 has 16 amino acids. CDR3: CASSFGLAGGIDTQYF. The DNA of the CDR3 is TGCGCCAGCAGCTTTGGACTAGCGGGGGGAATCGATACGCAGTATTTT.

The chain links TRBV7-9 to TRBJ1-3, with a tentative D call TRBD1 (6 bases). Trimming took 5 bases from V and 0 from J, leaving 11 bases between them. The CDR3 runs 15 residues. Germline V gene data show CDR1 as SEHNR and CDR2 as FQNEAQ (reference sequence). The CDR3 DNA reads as TGTGCCAGCAGCCCCGGACAGAGCTCTGGAAACACCATATATTTT. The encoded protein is CASSPGQSSGNTIYF.

CDR3 nucleotides: TGTGCCAGCAGTTACCGTCTAAAGTCTTACAATGAGCAGTTCTTC. Translating gives CASSYRLKSYNEQFF. V usage is TRBV6-5 and J usage is TRBJ2-1; unclear D gene. The CDR3 runs 15 residues. Germline CDR1 is MNHEY and CDR2 is SVGAGI. Trimming removed 2 bases from V and 4 bases from J, with 12 bases in between.

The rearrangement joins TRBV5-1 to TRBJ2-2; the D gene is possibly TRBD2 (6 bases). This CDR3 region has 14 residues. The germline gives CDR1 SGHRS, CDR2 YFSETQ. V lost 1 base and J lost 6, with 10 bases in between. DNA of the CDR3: TGCGCCAGCAGCTTGATCGGGGAGGCCGGGGAGCTGTTTTTT. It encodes CASSLIGEAGELFF.

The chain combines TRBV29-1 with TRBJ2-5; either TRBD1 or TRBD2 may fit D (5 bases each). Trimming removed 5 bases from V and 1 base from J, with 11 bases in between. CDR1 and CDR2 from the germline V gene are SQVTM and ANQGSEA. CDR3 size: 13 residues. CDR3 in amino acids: CSVRDPGQETQYF. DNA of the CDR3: TGCAGCGTTCGGGACCCTGGCCAAGAGACCCAGTACTTC.

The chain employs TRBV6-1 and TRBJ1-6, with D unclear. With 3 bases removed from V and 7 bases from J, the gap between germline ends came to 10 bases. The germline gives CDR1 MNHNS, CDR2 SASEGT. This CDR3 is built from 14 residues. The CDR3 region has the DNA TGTGCCAGCAGTGACGCGGAGGAGAATTCACCCCTCCACTTT. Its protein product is CASSDAEENSPLHF.

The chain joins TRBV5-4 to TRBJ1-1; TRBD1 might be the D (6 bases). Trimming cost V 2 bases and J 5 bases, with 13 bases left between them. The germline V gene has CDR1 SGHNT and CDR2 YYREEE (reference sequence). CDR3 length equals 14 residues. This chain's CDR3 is CASSFFQGFTEAFF. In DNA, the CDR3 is TGTGCCAGCAGCTTCTTTCAGGGGTTTACTGAAGCTTTCTTT.

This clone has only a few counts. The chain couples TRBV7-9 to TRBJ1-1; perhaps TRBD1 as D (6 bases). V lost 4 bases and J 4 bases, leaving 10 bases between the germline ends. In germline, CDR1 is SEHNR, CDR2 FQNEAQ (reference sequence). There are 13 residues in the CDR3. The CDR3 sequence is CASSSGEGTEAFF. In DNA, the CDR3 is TGTGCCAGCAGCTCAGGGGAGGGCACTGAAGCTTTCTTT.

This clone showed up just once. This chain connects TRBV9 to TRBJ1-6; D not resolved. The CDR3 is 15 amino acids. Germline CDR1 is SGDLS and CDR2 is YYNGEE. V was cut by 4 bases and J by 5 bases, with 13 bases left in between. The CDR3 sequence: CASSTRSEHNSPLHF. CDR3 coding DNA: TGTGCCAGCAGCACCCGGTCAGAACATAATTCACCCCTCCACTTT.

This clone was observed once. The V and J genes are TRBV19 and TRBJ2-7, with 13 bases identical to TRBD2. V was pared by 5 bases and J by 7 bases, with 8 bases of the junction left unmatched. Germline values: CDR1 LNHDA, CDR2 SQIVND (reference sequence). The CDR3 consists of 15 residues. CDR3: CASSALAGGIREQYF. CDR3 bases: TGTGCCAGTAGTGCACTAGCGGGGGGGATTCGTGAGCAGTACTTC. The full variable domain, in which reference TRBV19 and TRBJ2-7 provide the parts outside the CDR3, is DGGITQSPKYLFRKEGQNVTLSCEQNLNHDAMYWYRQDPGQGLRLIYYSQIVNDFQKGDIAEGYSVSREKKESFPLTVTSAQKNPTAFYLCASSALAGGIREQYFGPGTRLTVT.

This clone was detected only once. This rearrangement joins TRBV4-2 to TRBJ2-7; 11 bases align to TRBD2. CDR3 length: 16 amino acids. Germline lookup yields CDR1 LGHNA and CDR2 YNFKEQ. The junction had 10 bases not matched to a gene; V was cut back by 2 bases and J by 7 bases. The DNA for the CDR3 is TGTGCCAGCAGCCAATCTAGCGGGGGGACCCTCGGTGAGCAGTACTTC. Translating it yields CASSQSSGGTLGEQYF.

The CDR3 DNA is TGTGCCAGCAGCTTGACTAGCGGGGACTACAATGAGCAGTTCTTC. This codes for CASSLTSGDYNEQFF. This chain uses TRBV5-4 with TRBJ2-1, with 10 nucleotides matching TRBD2. Germline V gives CDR1 SGHNT, CDR2 YYREEE (reference sequence). V shed 1 base, J shed 3 bases, and the junction held 1 base outside the gene matches. The CDR3 spans 15 residues.

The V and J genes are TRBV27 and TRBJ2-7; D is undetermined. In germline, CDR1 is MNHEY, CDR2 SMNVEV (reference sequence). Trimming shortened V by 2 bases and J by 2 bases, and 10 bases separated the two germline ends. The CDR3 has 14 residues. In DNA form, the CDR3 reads TGTGCCAGCAGTTTACAATATGCGACCTACGAGCAGTACTTC. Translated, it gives CASSLQYATYEQYF.

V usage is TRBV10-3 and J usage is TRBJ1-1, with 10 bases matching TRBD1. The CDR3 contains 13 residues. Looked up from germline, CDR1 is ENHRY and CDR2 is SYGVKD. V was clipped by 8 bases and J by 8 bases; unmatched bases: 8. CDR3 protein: CAIRPADRGEAFF. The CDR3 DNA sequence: TGTGCCATCCGACCGGCGGACAGGGGGGAAGCTTTCTTT.

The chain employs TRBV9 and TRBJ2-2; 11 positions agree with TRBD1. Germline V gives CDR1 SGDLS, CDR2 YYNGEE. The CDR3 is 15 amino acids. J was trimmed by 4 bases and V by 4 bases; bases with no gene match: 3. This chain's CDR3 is CASSPGTGGTGELFF. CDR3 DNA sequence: TGTGCCAGCAGCCCCGGGACAGGGGGCACCGGGGAGCTGTTTTTT.

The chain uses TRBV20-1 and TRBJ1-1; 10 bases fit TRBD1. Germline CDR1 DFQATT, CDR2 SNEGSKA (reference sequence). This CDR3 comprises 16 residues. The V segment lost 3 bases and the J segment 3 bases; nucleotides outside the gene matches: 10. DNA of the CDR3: TGCAGTGCTAGTCAGCCCGACAGGGGGCTGTACACTGAAGCTTTCTTT. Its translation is CSASQPDRGLYTEAFF.

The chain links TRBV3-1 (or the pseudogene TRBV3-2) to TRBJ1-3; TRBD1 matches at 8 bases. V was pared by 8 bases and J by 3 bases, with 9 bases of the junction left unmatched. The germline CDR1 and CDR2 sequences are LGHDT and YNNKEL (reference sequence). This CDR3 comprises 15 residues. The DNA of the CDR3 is TGTGCCAGCGTAGGCAGAGGACAGGGTGGAAACACCATATATTTT. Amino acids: CASVGRGQGGNTIYF.